The 5 T cell receptor beta chains in this list originate from one sample, sequenced in a study of OX40 agonist ivuxolimab in advanced cancers. Sequenced by immunoSEQ multiplex PCR; TCRdb stores in-frame clones only, minus some. The sample shows around 80,000 clones, approximately 84% of them seen only once. Sequenced material: CD4+ or CD8+ T cells sorted from blood, taken in a trial of the OX40 agonist ivuxolimab. These receptors were obtained from an adult with an advanced solid tumor such as melanoma, head and neck, liver or kidney cancer.

The chain links TRBV6-4 to TRBJ1-2, with a tentative D call TRBD1 (6 bases). Trimming removed 8 bases at V and 2 bases at J, with 9 bases between. In germline, CDR1 is MRHNA, CDR2 SNTAGT. There are 12 residues in the CDR3. Written as DNA, the CDR3 is TGTGCCAGCCGCGGACAGAACTATGGCTACACCTTC. It is translated as CASRGQNYGYTF.

This sequence joins TRBV7-3 and TRBJ2-1; 11 bases are shared with TRBD2. There are 17 residues in the CDR3. CDR1 is SGHTA and CDR2 is FQGTGA in the germline V gene. V lost 3 bases and J lost 4; bases outside the gene matches: 8. The CDR3: CASSLYGTSGNYNEQFF. For the CDR3, the DNA is TGTGCCAGCAGCTTGTACGGGACTAGCGGTAATTACAATGAGCAGTTCTTC. Complete variable domain (other parts from reference TRBV7-3 and TRBJ2-1): GAGVSQTPSNKVTEKGKYVELRCDPISGHTALYWYRQSLGQGPEFLIYFQGTGAADDSGLPNDRFFAVRPEGSVSTLKIQRTERGDSAVYLCASSLYGTSGNYNEQFFGPGTRLTVL.

This chain connects TRBV9 to TRBJ2-1; 10 bases are shared with TRBD2. V trimming: 3 bases; J trimming: 8 bases; junction bases outside the gene matches: 8. There are 15 residues in the CDR3. Per germline, CDR1 SGDLS and CDR2 YYNGEE. The CDR3 DNA is TGTGCCAGCAGCGCGGGACTAGCGCTGGGGGATGAGCAGTTCTTC. It specifies CASSAGLALGDEQFF. The full variable domain, rest sourced from reference TRBV9 and TRBJ2-1, is DSGVTQTPKHLITATGQRVTLRCSPRSGDLSVYWYQQSLDQGLQFLIQYYNGEERAKGNILERFSAQQFPDLHSELNLSSLELGDSALYFCASSAGLALGDEQFFGPGTRLTVL.

This clone was observed a handful of times. The chain carries TRBV7-2 and TRBJ1-5; 8 bases are shared with TRBD1. The germline CDR1 and CDR2 sequences are SGHTA and FQGNSA. This CDR3 has 16 amino acids. After removal of 2 bases from V and 6 bases from J, the junction contained 9 bases not matched to a gene. CDR3 DNA: TGTGCCAGCAGCTTATTCGTAGGACAGGGCGGTCAGCCCCAGCATTTT. It is translated as CASSLFVGQGGQPQHF. Drawing the rest from reference TRBV7-2 and TRBJ1-5, the complete variable domain is GAGVSQSPSNKVTEKGKDVELRCDPISGHTALYWYRQSLGQGLEFLIYFQGNSAPDKSGLPSDRFSAERTGGSVSTLTIQRTQQEDSAVYLCASSLFVGQGGQPQHFGDGTRLSIL.

CDR3 DNA sequence: TGCGCCAGCAGCTTGGCCGTAGCGGGAGCAACAGATACGCAGTATTTT. Protein: CASSLAVAGATDTQYF. The rearrangement joins TRBV5-1 to TRBJ2-3, with 9 bases fitting TRBD2. CDR1 and CDR2 (germline): SGHRS, YFSETQ. Trimming took 0 bases from V and 3 from J; bases not matched to a gene: 5. The CDR3 is 16 amino acids.